This entry concerns a single TCR beta chain. The data stem from a study of cytomegalovirus exposure and HLA in healthy donors. Germline loops: CDR1 MNHEY, CDR2 SMNVEV (reference sequence). This CDR3 spans 14 amino acids. V gave up 4 bases and J gave up 0 bases; unmatched junction bases: 2. Primers included in the PCR were 60 Vbeta and 13 Jbeta primers. The assay was immunoSEQ multiplex PCR, and TCRdb's table has in-frame clones only and misses some. The top ten clones hold 1.5% to 2% of a sample with some 130,000 clones, approximately 68% of them seen once. The chain is built from TRBV27 and TRBJ2-7, with TRBD1 matching over 8 bases. This clonotype was sampled from a man aged 30 to 45 in good health and CMV-seropositive. The sample comprised PBMCs. The CDR3 DNA reads as TGTGCCAGCAGTTACGGGACAGGCTCCTACGAGCAGTACTTC. The encoded protein is CASSYGTGSYEQYF.